The T cell receptor beta chain under discussion was sequenced for a study of blood T cell repertoires in COVID-19 (dated by TCRdb to about 2020). With respect to the entire study: Samples from collaborators originated in the United States, Italy and Spain and spanned both the acute and convalescent phases of COVID-19. The material from the prospective study consisted of cDNA or gDNA derived from T cells, B-cell-depleted T cells, or PBMCs. Deeply sampled blood TCRbeta repertoires from subjects exposed to, actively infected with, or recovered from COVID-19 were included in the dataset. The repertoires were released in a freely available public database intended as a resource for research on the immune response to SARS-CoV-2. The samples were drawn from the first 160 participants of the ongoing ImmuneRACE study and from some 1,300 subjects provided by 6 global collaborators. Sample metadata almost always included a de-identified subject ID, COVID-19 status, age in years and sex. Where available, HLA class I and class II types were taken from metadata supplied by the sample provider and were not determined by assay-based typing. General study outcomes and caveats: How much clinical and demographic metadata was included differed by source and by participant, and the metadata was provided uncurated.

The V and J ends are trimmed by 2 bases and 0 bases, leaving 19 bases between them. The CDR3, cysteine through phenylalanine, is 19 amino acids long. The retained sequence is limited to the CDR3, 57 bases, with the frame set at the first base. From the germline V gene, CDR1 is KGHSH and CDR2 is LQKENI. Worth noting for this clone: This clone's antigen is unknown. The sample holds no much larger clone one base away, and base qualities are not on file.

Collaborating institutions collected whole blood in K2EDTA tubes following their own protocols. For TCRbeta analysis, collaborators shipped samples as frozen whole blood, isolated PBMCs, or DNA extracted from either of those sample types. The immunoSEQ Assay, a bias-controlled multiplex PCR, was used to amplify TCRbeta CDR3 regions from genomic DNA. The authors processed their data as follows. Nucleated cell counts per sample were estimated from amplification of reference gene primers within the assay. Sequence reads were collapsed and filtered to measure the absolute abundance of every unique TCRbeta CDR3 rearrangement. For each sample, productive Simpson clonality was calculated by taking the square root of Simpson's diversity index across productive rearrangements. Entries here come from immuneACCESS through TCRdb and include only in-frame sequences with V and J called. Some clones fail to appear in such tables; in the studies checked, an unresolved V gene covers under half of the shortfall, and the cause of the remainder is unknown. Clonal size and the V and J genes are those of that table, whereas D and trimming came from the DNA. The sample table contains over 250,000 clones; only one count was recorded for approximately 85% of them. The biggest ten clones account for about 10% of the sample.

This chain is built from TRBV18 and TRBJ1-4, with no confidently assigned D gene. This TCR came from a woman in her sixties or seventies with acute or convalescent COVID-19. Sequencing was performed on peripheral blood. The DNA sequence is given as TGTGCCAGCTCACCATTTGCCCAGATGAGCGGGGCAACTAATGAAAAACTGTTTTTT. Translated, this gives CASSPFAQMSGATNEKLFF.